Described below is a single T cell receptor (beta chain) sequence and its context. Its antigen remains unidentified. The data belong to a study of blood T cells in healthy people across ages. Study findings and constraints: Correlation between TCR beta diversity and naive T cell percentage was strong. Roughly linear age-related decline in beta diversity appeared, significant by age approximately 41.

Researchers isolated at least 7 million PBMCs per sample. Next came a second PCR, run for about 7 to 12 cycles, which used a sample-barcoded 5' primer along with a J-beta primer mix. Every molecule of cDNA carried a tag from a template-switch adaptor with 12 random nucleotides. MiXCR, applied by TCRdb to the 5' RACE reads, yields one record per CDR3 protein. The sample has over 550,000 distinct CDR3 sequences, approximately 30% seen once. The CDR3 runs 12 residues. Trimming took 6 bases from V and 1 from J, leaving 7 bases between them. The sequence derives from a woman aged 80 or over in good health. The sequenced sample consisted of blood. J is TRBJ2-7 and V is TRBV12-3 or TRBV12-4; D is tentatively TRBD1 or TRBD2 (5 bases each). The CDR3 coding sequence is TGTGCCAGCAGGAGGGGTTCCTACGAGCAGTACTTC. This codes for CASRRGSYEQYF.